The 12 T cell receptor beta chains listed next were all sequenced from one sample in a study of OX40 agonist ivuxolimab in advanced cancers. Produced via immunoSEQ multiplex PCR; TCRdb's table is partial and in-frame only. The sample consists of about 31,000 clones, 70% to 90% of them appearing once. The input for sequencing was CD4+ or CD8+ T cells sorted from blood, taken in a trial of the OX40 agonist ivuxolimab. All receptors derive from an adult with an advanced solid tumor such as melanoma, head and neck, liver or kidney cancer.

This clone was detected once. The chain has TRBV29-1 and TRBJ1-1, with 7 nucleotides matching TRBD1. The germline V gene has CDR1 SQVTM and CDR2 ANQGSEA. V shed 2 bases and J 4 bases; nucleotides not matched to a gene: 7. The CDR3 consists of 14 residues. In DNA form, the CDR3 reads TGCAGCGTTGAAAAAGGCCAGGGGGGCACTGAAGCTTTCTTT. It is translated as CSVEKGQGGTEAFF. Variable domain in full (rest from reference TRBV29-1 and TRBJ1-1): SAVISQKPSRDICQRGTSLTIQCQVDSQVTMMFWYRQQPGQSLTLIATANQGSEATYESGFVIDKFPISRPNLTFSTLTVSNMSPEDSSIYLCSVEKGQGGTEAFFGQGTRLTVV.

This clone has a single count. Mismatch with germline at one junction end may stem from a read error. J is TRBJ2-1 and V is TRBV7-7, with 11 bases matching TRBD2. CDR3 length: 15 residues. Germline-derived CDR1 and CDR2 are SSHAT and FNYEAQ (reference sequence). The CDR3 nucleotides read TGTGCTAGCAGCTTAAGACTAGCGGGGTACAATGAGCAGTTCTTC. This sequence encodes CASSLRLAGYNEQFF.

This clone was seen a single time. This chain connects TRBV18 to TRBJ1-6; no firm D call. Germline CDR1 and CDR2: KGHSH and LQKENI. The CDR3 covers 13 residues. The V and J ends lost 3 bases and 1 base respectively, with 1 base between them. CDR3 bases: TGTGCCAGCTCACCTTCCTATAATTCACCCCTCCACTTT. Translated: CASSPSYNSPLHF.

The rearrangement uses TRBV23-1 and TRBJ2-7; 8 nucleotides match TRBD1. TRBV23-1 is known as an ORF, though its function is uncertain. V gave up 7 bases and J gave up 2 bases; unmatched junction bases: 7. The CDR3 is 14 amino acids. CDR3 sequence: CASIIPGQAYEQYF. The CDR3 DNA is TGCGCCAGCATTATACCGGGACAGGCCTACGAGCAGTACTTC.

The V and J genes are TRBV2 and TRBJ2-1; 12 nucleotides agree with TRBD2. CDR3 size: 16 residues. Trimming took 6 bases from V and 9 from J; bases not matched to a gene: 12. Germline V gene lookup returns CDR1 SNHLY and CDR2 FYNNEI. CDR3 bases: TGTGCCAGCAGCGCAAGGACTAGCGGGACCCTTGGTGAGCAGTTCTTC. This encodes CASSARTSGTLGEQFF.

The V call is TRBV28, the J call TRBJ2-7; weak D call: TRBD1 (5 bases). Germline CDR1 and CDR2: MDHEN and SYDVKM. The V end was cut by 8 bases, the J end by 4 bases, with 15 bases between. The CDR3 contains 13 residues. The CDR3 region is CASLSSGLYEQYF. The CDR3 DNA reads TGTGCCAGCCTTTCCTCAGGGTTGTACGAGCAGTACTTC.

The chain is built from TRBV19 and TRBJ2-7; TRBD2 matches 7 bases. The CDR3 totals 16 residues. V was pared by 4 bases and J by 2 bases, with 11 bases of the junction left unmatched. CDR1 is LNHDA, CDR2 SQIVND, per germline (reference sequence). CDR3 sequence: CASSTRLTSFTYEQYF. DNA of the CDR3: TGTGCCAGTAGTACCCGCCTGACTAGCTTTACCTACGAGCAGTACTTC. Full variable domain (missing parts from reference TRBV19 and TRBJ2-7): DGGITQSPKYLFRKEGQNVTLSCEQNLNHDAMYWYRQDPGQGLRLIYYSQIVNDFQKGDIAEGYSVSREKKESFPLTVTSAQKNPTAFYLCASSTRLTSFTYEQYFGPGTRLTVT.

This clone was picked up one time. This sequence joins TRBV28 and TRBJ1-6; TRBD1 matches at 8 bases. Germline assignment: CDR1 MDHEN and CDR2 SYDVKM. The CDR3 is 14 residues long. V shed 1 base, J shed 9 bases, and the junction held 2 bases outside the gene matches. The CDR3 DNA reads as TGTGCCAGCAGTTTATCCAGGGGGCTTTCACCCCTCCACTTT. It specifies CASSLSRGLSPLHF.

The V and J genes are TRBV29-1 and TRBJ2-2; D is unresolved. This CDR3 contains 14 residues. Germline V gene sequence: CDR1 SQVTM, CDR2 ANQGSEA. V was trimmed by 1 base and J by 3 bases, leaving 9 bases between them. CDR3 residues: CSVEATEDTGELFF. The CDR3 region has the DNA TGCAGCGTTGAAGCCACCGAAGACACCGGGGAGCTGTTTTTT.

The V gene is TRBV11-2, the J gene TRBJ2-5; D is possibly TRBD1 (6 bases). Germline V gives CDR1 SGHAT, CDR2 FQNNGV. Deletions cut 1 base from V and 0 bases from J, with 15 bases between. This CDR3 is built from 17 residues. The CDR3 bases are TGTGCCAGCAGCTTAGGGGTCAGGGACAAGTACCAAGAGACCCAGTACTTC. This codes for CASSLGVRDKYQETQYF.

This chain connects TRBV19 to TRBJ2-1; the match to TRBD2 covers 9 bases. The CDR3 has 15 residues. V shed 3 bases and J 5 bases; nucleotides not matched to a gene: 5. Germline assignment: CDR1 LNHDA and CDR2 SQIVND (reference sequence). CDR3 DNA sequence: TGTGCCAGTAGTATTGGGCTAGCGGGAAACAATGAGCAGTTCTTC. It specifies CASSIGLAGNNEQFF.

This clone was recorded once. The CDR3 region has the DNA TGCAGCGTTGGCCCCGCGGGAGGGATAAACACCGGGGAGCTGTTTTTT. Amino acids: CSVGPAGGINTGELFF. The rearrangement uses TRBV29-1 and TRBJ2-2; the match to TRBD2 covers 9 bases. The CDR3 length is 16 residues. Germline trimming cut 4 bases from V and 2 bases from J; bases unmatched to any gene: 8. Germline-derived CDR1 and CDR2 are SQVTM and ANQGSEA.